This T cell receptor beta chain was captured in a study of chemoradiotherapy in HPV16-positive cancers. Repertoires were generated with immunoSEQ multiplex PCR, while TCRdb's copy carries only in-frame clones and drops some. The repertoire holds over 9,000 clones, with roughly 80% as singletons. The trim removed 0 bases at V and 10 bases at J, leaving 4 bases unmatched. Germline assignment: CDR1 GTSNPN and CDR2 SVGIG (reference sequence). CDR3 length: 13 amino acids. The genes are TRBV30 and TRBJ1-2, with TRBD1 identical over 11 bases. The sequencing here drew on tumor tissue, taken from a patient who underwent chemoradiotherapy. This sequence was found in a human donor with HPV-associated anogenital cancer. The CDR3 region is CAWSVRTGGTYTF. In DNA form, the CDR3 reads TGTGCCTGGAGTGTGAGGACAGGGGGCACCTACACCTTC. The complete variable domain, with remaining parts taken from reference TRBV30 and TRBJ1-2, reads SQTIHQWPATLVQPVGSPLSLECTVEGTSNPNLYWYRQAAGRGLQLLFYSVGIGQISSEVPQNLSASRPQDRQFILSSKKLLLSDSGFYLCAWSVRTGGTYTFGSGTRLTVV.